This TCR beta chain was identified in a study of shared clonotypes between healthy human individuals. As for the study in general: Three men and two women, aged 18 to 49, were donors.

The CDR3 extends over 16 amino acids. From germline, CDR1 is ENHRY and CDR2 SYGVKD. V lost 4 bases and J lost 5; bases outside the gene matches: 9. Using immunoSEQ multiplex PCR, the repertoire was profiled, and TCRdb retains in-frame clones only, with some absent. Among roughly 2.6 million clones listed, around 94% were seen once. The chain employs TRBV10-3 and TRBJ2-2, with 8 bases lining up with TRBD1. This TCR derives from a man between 18 and 29 years old in good health. Sequencing input: naive CD4+ T cells sorted from blood. Regarding subset: CD45RA+ positively selected. CDR3 protein: CAISVSQGDGTGELFF. DNA of the CDR3: TGTGCCATCAGTGTATCACAGGGGGACGGGACCGGGGAGCTGTTTTTT.